Each of the 18 T cell receptor beta chains below was sequenced from the same sample in a study of cytomegalovirus exposure and HLA in healthy donors. 13 Jbeta primers and 60 Vbeta primers were used for the PCR. The protocol was immunoSEQ multiplex PCR, while the TCRdb copy is restricted to in-frame clones and leaves out a portion. The table has about 190,000 clones, roughly four fifths seen once. Sequenced: PBMCs. The receptors were sampled from a woman in her 30s in good health and CMV-seropositive.

The V and J genes are TRBV4-1 and TRBJ2-5; D unresolved. Trimming cost V 2 bases and J 2 bases, with 9 bases left between them. This CDR3 spans 14 amino acids. CDR1 is MGHRA, CDR2 YSYEKL, per germline. The CDR3 bases are TGCGCCAGCAGCCAATGGGCAGGACAAGAGACCCAGTACTTC. Residues: CASSQWAGQETQYF.

Only one count was recorded for this clone. The genes are TRBV5-1 and TRBJ1-2; weak D call: TRBD1 (5 bases). The V end lost 0 bases, the J end lost 4 bases, and 16 bases lay between the germline ends. CDR1 and CDR2 (germline): SGHRS, YFSETQ. CDR3 length equals 16 residues. For the CDR3, the DNA is TGCGCCAGCAGCTTGGGGGGTTCAGGGAGGATCTATGGCTACACCTTC. It codes for CASSLGGSGRIYGYTF. Full variable domain (missing parts from reference TRBV5-1 and TRBJ1-2): KAGVTQTPRYLIKTRGQQVTLSCSPISGHRSVSWYQQTPGQGLQFLFEYFSETQRNKGNFPGRFSGRQFSNSRSEMNVSTLELGDSALYLCASSLGGSGRIYGYTFGSGTRLTVV.

The chain is built from TRBV28 and TRBJ2-7; 7 bases match TRBD2. The CDR3 covers 15 residues. The junction had 10 bases not matched to a gene; V was cut back by 8 bases and J by 0 bases. The germline gives CDR1 MDHEN, CDR2 SYDVKM. The DNA of the CDR3 is TGTGCCAGCCGACGTGGGGGAGGGAACTCCTACGAGCAGTACTTC. Its translation is CASRRGGGNSYEQYF.

The J gene is TRBJ2-7, the V gene TRBV27; 8 bases match TRBD2. The CDR3 extends over 13 amino acids. V trimming: 6 bases; J trimming: 2 bases; junction bases outside the gene matches: 3. Looked up from germline, CDR1 is MNHEY and CDR2 is SMNVEV (reference sequence). CDR3 bases: TGTGCCAGCAGCTCCGGGGGGGCCTACGAGCAGTACTTC. Translated: CASSSGGAYEQYF.

The count of this clone is one. The CDR3 here is CASSLDGGRYEQYF. The DNA of the CDR3 is TGCGCCAGCAGCTTGGACGGGGGGCGGTACGAGCAGTACTTC. This chain joins TRBV5-1 and TRBJ2-7, with a weak D call TRBD2 (7 bases). V shed 0 bases and J shed 4 bases, with 11 bases lying between them. The CDR3 spans 14 residues. CDR1 is SGHRS, CDR2 YFSETQ, per germline.

In its sample, this clone was seen a few times. This chain links TRBV6-1 with TRBJ2-3; the D gene is possibly TRBD2 (5 bases). The CDR3 runs to 14 residues. CDR1 and CDR2 (germline): MNHNS, SASEGT. V dropped 4 bases and J dropped 1 base, with 9 bases sitting between them. The CDR3 DNA is TGTGCCAGCAGTGTTGAGCGGCGCACAGATACGCAGTATTTT. It codes for CASSVERRTDTQYF.

V and J are TRBV2 and TRBJ1-1, with D possibly being TRBD1 (6 bases). Germline CDR1 reads SNHLY; CDR2 reads FYNNEI. The V end was cut by 5 bases, the J end by 2 bases, with 9 bases between. The CDR3 has 13 amino acids. The CDR3 sequence is CASSRQANTEAFF. CDR3 nucleotide sequence: TGTGCCAGCAGTAGACAGGCTAACACTGAAGCTTTCTTT.

On this clone: Its ends do not fully match the called genes, so a read error is possible. J is TRBJ2-5 and V is TRBV7-9; the match to TRBD2 covers 8 bases. Germline loops: CDR1 SEHNR, CDR2 FQNEAQ (reference sequence). The CDR3 is 16 residues long. CDR3 loop: CSSSPRLAGKEETQYF. The CDR3 region has the DNA TGTTCCAGCAGCCCCCGATTAGCGGGAAAAGAAGAGACCCAGTACTTC.

The gene calls are TRBV29-1 and TRBJ1-3, with D possibly being TRBD1 (5 bases). The germline V gene has CDR1 SQVTM and CDR2 ANQGSEA. V lost 4 bases and J lost 0, with 13 bases in between. The CDR3 has 15 residues. As DNA, the CDR3 is TGCAGCGTTGTGGTGGACATCGGCTCTGGAAACACCATATATTTT. Translated, it gives CSVVVDIGSGNTIYF.

This clone was observed a handful of times. The chain carries TRBV5-8 and TRBJ1-4; 11 bases agree with TRBD1. Germline V lookup: CDR1 SGHTS, CDR2 YDEGEE. The CDR3 covers 15 residues. With 5 bases clipped from V and 7 bases from J, the junction kept 7 bases outside the gene matches. The CDR3 region is CASSDGTGGVEKLFF. The CDR3 region has the DNA TGTGCCAGCAGTGATGGGACAGGGGGAGTTGAAAAACTGTTTTTT. Full variable domain (remainder filled in from reference TRBV5-8 and TRBJ1-4): EAGVTQSPTHLIKTRGQQATLRCSPISGHTSVYWYQQALGLGLQFLLWYDEGEERNRGNFPPRFSGRQFPNYSSELNVNALELEDSALYLCASSDGTGGVEKLFFGSGTQLSVL.

This rearrangement joins TRBV28 to TRBJ1-1; no reliable D call. Per germline, CDR1 MDHEN and CDR2 SYDVKM. V was clipped by 11 bases and J by 0 bases, with 13 bases between them. The CDR3 spans 13 residues. The CDR3 DNA reads as TGTGCCTCCCTAAGCGGGATGAACACTGAAGCTTTCTTT. It specifies CASLSGMNTEAFF.

The J gene is TRBJ2-5, the V gene TRBV27; 12 bases map to TRBD1. Trimming cost V 4 bases and J 11 bases; bases outside gene matches: 11. CDR1 is MNHEY and CDR2 is SMNVEV in the germline V gene (reference sequence). The CDR3 covers 15 residues. The DNA of the CDR3 is TGTGCCAGCAGTTCGCCGGGACAGGGGGCGCGGGAGCAGTACTTC. Protein product: CASSSPGQGAREQYF.

This chain connects TRBV6-1 to TRBJ2-1; D possibly corresponds to TRBD2 (6 bases). V lost 5 bases and J 8 bases, leaving 13 bases between the germline ends. The germline CDR1 and CDR2 sequences are MNHNS and SASEGT. This CDR3 has 13 residues. The DNA for the CDR3 is TGTGCCAGCAGTCGGAGGGAGAGGGATGAGCAGTTCTTC. Protein sequence: CASSRRERDEQFF.

V usage is TRBV27 and J usage is TRBJ2-7, with D maybe TRBD1 (6 bases). CDR1 and CDR2 from the germline V gene are MNHEY and SMNVEV (reference sequence). V was cut by 3 bases and J by 2 bases, with 14 bases left in between. There are 15 residues in the CDR3. The CDR3 is CASSFLRTDPYEQYF. CDR3 DNA: TGTGCCAGCAGTTTTTTAAGGACAGATCCCTACGAGCAGTACTTC.

The chain recombines TRBV27 with TRBJ1-5; TRBD1 might be the D (6 bases). The CDR3 consists of 13 residues. Germline values: CDR1 MNHEY, CDR2 SMNVEV (reference sequence). V lost 3 bases to trimming and J lost 15 bases, with 18 bases between them. The CDR3 DNA reads TGTGCCAGCAGTTTCCACCCGACAGGTCTCACGCATTTT. This gives the protein CASSFHPTGLTHF.

The rearrangement joins TRBV29-1 to TRBJ2-7; 7 positions match TRBD2. This CDR3 has 14 residues. V lost 3 bases and J lost 5; bases outside the gene matches: 10. Germline-derived CDR1 and CDR2 are SQVTM and ANQGSEA. The CDR3 loop reads CSVEGGGWVNEQYF. CDR3 nucleotide sequence: TGCAGCGTTGAGGGGGGAGGGTGGGTTAACGAGCAGTACTTC.

The sample holds a few counts of this clone. The chain is built from TRBV28 and TRBJ1-5, with D possibly TRBD1 on 5 matching bases. This CDR3 is built from 14 residues. V was shortened by 5 bases and J by 4 bases, with 12 bases between the two germline ends. Germline CDR1 reads MDHEN; CDR2 reads SYDVKM. The CDR3 reads CASSRLAGNQPQHF. The CDR3 DNA reads TGTGCCAGCAGTCGCCTGGCAGGGAATCAGCCCCAGCATTTT. The full variable domain, completed using reference TRBV28 and TRBJ1-5, is DVKVTQSSRYLVKRTGEKVFLECVQDMDHENMFWYRQDPGLGLRLIYFSYDVKMKEKGDIPEGYSVSREKKERFSLILESASTNQTSMYLCASSRLAGNQPQHFGDGTRLSIL.

The chain recombines TRBV28 with TRBJ2-7; 8 nucleotides line up with TRBD2. This CDR3 spans 14 amino acids. In germline, CDR1 is MDHEN, CDR2 SYDVKM. DNA of the CDR3: TGTGTCTCGGGGAGCGGGAGTGGGTCCTACGAGCAGTACTTC. Translation gives CVSGSGSGSYEQYF.